The next 26 T cell receptor beta chains were all read from a single sample in a study of blood T cell repertoires in COVID-19. Only in-frame clones appear in the TCRdb table, and some are missing; sequencing was by immunoSEQ multiplex PCR. Of roughly 520,000 clones listed, roughly 88% were seen once; the top ten hold 1.5% to 2%. Input material: PBMCs or T cells enriched from blood (not recorded which). These receptors were obtained from a woman in her forties who had recovered from COVID-19.

The chain has TRBV11-2 and TRBJ2-7, with 12 bases lining up with TRBD2. Losses at the gene ends were 3 bases for V and 3 bases for J; bases not matched to a gene: 0. Looked up from germline, CDR1 is SGHAT and CDR2 is FQNNGV. This CDR3 has 14 amino acids. CDR3 sequence reads: CASSLTSGSYEQYF. CDR3 DNA: TGTGCCAGCAGCTTGACTAGCGGGAGCTACGAGCAGTACTTC. Based on the CDR3 plus reference TRBV11-2 and TRBJ2-7, the full variable domain is EAGVAQSPRYKIIEKRQSVAFWCNPISGHATLYWYQQILGQGPKLLIQFQNNGVVDDSQLPKDRFSAERLKGVDSTLKIQPAKLEDSAVYLCASSLTSGSYEQYFGPGTRLTVT.

The chain carries TRBV5-5 and TRBJ1-1; D remains ambiguous. Per the germline V gene, CDR1 is SGHKS and CDR2 is YYEKEE (reference sequence). The CDR3 has 15 residues. V shed 1 base and J shed 2 bases, with 12 bases lying between them. For the CDR3, the DNA is TGTGCCAGCAGCTTGTTCTTGTCGGGAAACACTGAAGCTTTCTTT. Amino acid sequence: CASSLFLSGNTEAFF.

The chain has TRBV29-1 and TRBJ1-1; no clear D. The V end was cut by 3 bases, the J end by 1 base, with 15 bases between. The CDR3 spans 15 residues. Germline V lookup: CDR1 SQVTM, CDR2 ANQGSEA. The CDR3 nucleotides are TGCAGCGTTGAGGCTCGTGGAGGCCCGAACACTGAAGCTTTCTTT. Translated, it gives CSVEARGGPNTEAFF.

The chain combines TRBV30 with TRBJ1-6; D ambiguous. V was shortened by 0 bases and J by 0 bases, with 9 bases between the two germline ends. CDR1 and CDR2 (germline): GTSNPN, SVGIG (reference sequence). This CDR3 contains 16 residues. The CDR3 sequence: CAWSVVPSSYNSPLHF. Here the CDR3 DNA reads TGTGCCTGGAGTGTGGTCCCTAGCTCCTATAATTCACCCCTCCACTTT.

The genes are TRBV7-9 and TRBJ1-2; unclear D gene. The CDR3 is 16 residues long. The ends were cut back, 4 bases at V and 3 bases at J, with 18 bases in the middle. Looked up from germline, CDR1 is SEHNR and CDR2 is FQNEAQ (reference sequence). CDR3 DNA sequence: TGTGCCAGCAGCTCGGTCCTCGGAGGTTTCGACTATGGCTACACCTTC. This gives the protein CASSSVLGGFDYGYTF.

The CDR3 DNA is TGTGCCAGCAGCCGGAGCAATCAGCCCCAGCATTTT. It translates to CASSRSNQPQHF. The chain employs TRBV12-3 or TRBV12-4 and TRBJ1-5; no clear D gene. Trimming pared 6 bases from V and 1 base from J, leaving 4 bases between. This CDR3 comprises 12 residues.

The genes are TRBV5-4 and TRBJ2-1; TRBD2 matches at 9 bases. Trimming at V came to 0 bases and at J to 5 bases, leaving 6 bases not matched to a gene. Per the germline V gene, CDR1 is SGHNT and CDR2 is YYREEE (reference sequence). There are 16 residues in the CDR3. CDR3 coding DNA: TGTGCCAGCAGCTTGGCCGGCCTAGCGGGGAACAATGAGCAGTTCTTC. Amino acid sequence: CASSLAGLAGNNEQFF.

This clone has only one observation. The V and J genes are TRBV24-1 and TRBJ2-1, with TRBD1 identical over 9 bases. The V gene end was trimmed by 2 bases and the J gene end by 8 bases; junction bases not matched to a gene: 9. The CDR3 is made up of 16 amino acids. The germline gives CDR1 KGHDR, CDR2 SFDVKD. The CDR3: CATSDSQGQGLDEQFF. The CDR3 DNA reads as TGTGCCACCAGTGATTCCCAAGGACAGGGGCTCGATGAGCAGTTCTTC.

The chain has TRBV6-5 and TRBJ2-7, with a tentative D call TRBD2 (6 bases). This CDR3 spans 14 amino acids. Trimming stripped 0 bases from V and 2 bases from J, with 8 bases between. From germline, CDR1 is MNHEY and CDR2 SVGAGI. The CDR3 here is CASSYSGGPYEQYF. Written as DNA, the CDR3 is TGTGCCAGCAGTTACTCGGGGGGTCCCTACGAGCAGTACTTC.

The rearrangement joins TRBV19 to TRBJ2-5; weak D call: TRBD1 (6 bases). Germline V lookup: CDR1 LNHDA, CDR2 SQIVND (reference sequence). CDR3 length equals 15 residues. Trimming shortened V by 6 bases and J by 5 bases, and 19 bases separated the two germline ends. CDR3 in DNA: TGTGCCAGTAGCCATTCCCAGGGGTTGTCGGAGACCCAGTACTTC. This gives the protein CASSHSQGLSETQYF.

This rearrangement joins TRBV4-2 to TRBJ1-2; no definite D call. The CDR3 is 13 residues long. CDR1 is LGHNA and CDR2 is YNFKEQ in the germline V gene. V gave up 0 bases and J gave up 7 bases, with 9 bases separating them. CDR3 sequence (DNA): TGTGCCAGCAGCCAAGAATTGAACAGTGGCTACACCTTC. The encoded protein is CASSQELNSGYTF.

A remark on this clone: Different DNA sequences within this sample yield the same CDR3. The chain combines TRBV6-2 or TRBV6-3 with TRBJ1-2; D might be TRBD1 (5 bases). The germline V and J ends were trimmed by 2 bases and 3 bases, with 7 bases remaining between them. The V gene's germline CDR1 is MNHEY and CDR2 SVGEGT. This CDR3 has 13 residues. CDR3 nucleotides: TGTGCCAGCAGTTACGGCAGGGACTATGGCTACACCTTC. Its protein is CASSYGRDYGYTF.

This clone was observed a single time. The V call is TRBV27, the J call TRBJ2-3, with 7 bases lining up with TRBD2. The CDR3 length is 14 residues. CDR1 is MNHEY, CDR2 SMNVEV, per germline (reference sequence). V lost 7 bases and J lost 2; bases outside the gene matches: 6. The CDR3 coding sequence is TGTGCCAGCACCCGGGAGGACCCCACAGATACGCAGTATTTT. The encoded protein is CASTREDPTDTQYF.

A single count supports this clone. The rearrangement uses TRBV7-6 and TRBJ2-5; TRBD2 aligns across 8 bases. Germline assignment: CDR1 SGHVS and CDR2 FNYEAQ. This CDR3 contains 14 residues. After removal of 5 bases from V and 4 bases from J, the junction contained 6 bases not matched to a gene. The CDR3 bases are TGTGCCAGCAGCCGGGGTAGCGGGATAGAGACCCAGTACTTC. Protein sequence: CASSRGSGIETQYF.

This chain uses TRBV5-6 with TRBJ1-2; 7 bases are shared with TRBD1. CDR3 length: 12 residues. V lost 6 bases, J lost 8 bases, and 7 bases stayed unmatched. Germline V gene data show CDR1 as SGHDT and CDR2 as YYEEEE. CDR3: CASTLDRIGYTF. Written as DNA, the CDR3 is TGTGCCAGCACCCTGGACAGGATCGGCTACACCTTC.

The V call is TRBV19, the J call TRBJ1-5, with D tentatively TRBD1 (5 bases). The CDR3 has 17 residues. Germline CDR1 reads LNHDA; CDR2 reads SQIVND (reference sequence). Trimming shortened V by 4 bases and J by 4 bases, and 20 bases separated the two germline ends. CDR3 amino acids: CASSRGWGDVGNQPQHF. The CDR3 bases are TGTGCCAGTAGTAGAGGATGGGGGGACGTCGGGAATCAGCCCCAGCATTTT.

In its sample, this clone was seen a few times. V usage is TRBV7-9 and J usage is TRBJ1-1; D gene uncertain. The V gene's germline CDR1 is SEHNR and CDR2 FQNEAQ (reference sequence). The V end was cut by 7 bases, the J end by 0 bases, with 6 bases between. This CDR3 spans 12 amino acids. Written as DNA, the CDR3 is TGTGCCAGCAACCCGGTGAACACTGAAGCTTTCTTT. Residues: CASNPVNTEAFF.

The chain combines TRBV12-3 or TRBV12-4 with TRBJ1-5; D is unclear. This CDR3 contains 13 residues. V dropped 1 base and J dropped 10 bases, with 11 bases sitting between them. The CDR3 loop is CASSLGQFRPQHF. Written as DNA, the CDR3 is TGTGCCAGCAGTTTAGGGCAGTTTCGACCCCAGCATTTT.

V is TRBV3-1 (or the pseudogene TRBV3-2) and J is TRBJ1-2, with D hard to call. The CDR3 is made up of 14 amino acids. V was shortened by 4 bases and J by 3 bases, with 12 bases between the two germline ends. Germline CDR1 is LGHDT and CDR2 is YNNKEL (reference sequence). CDR3 bases: TGTGCCAGCAGCCCACGGACTGCCGACTATGGCTACACCTTC. Protein sequence: CASSPRTADYGYTF.

The chain employs TRBV19 and TRBJ2-5; 9 positions agree with TRBD1. The V and J ends lost 3 bases and 2 bases, in that order; junction bases with no gene match: 1. The CDR3 sequence is 14 residues long. CDR1 is LNHDA, CDR2 SQIVND, per germline (reference sequence). This CDR3 reads CASSMGQGQETQYF. CDR3 sequence (DNA): TGTGCCAGTAGTATGGGACAGGGACAAGAGACCCAGTACTTC.

This chain connects TRBV3-1 (or the pseudogene TRBV3-2) to TRBJ2-7; 11 nucleotides line up with TRBD2. Germline V gene data show CDR1 as LGHDT and CDR2 as YNNKEL (reference sequence). The CDR3 has 17 residues. V shed 1 base and J 3 bases; nucleotides not matched to a gene: 8. The CDR3 nucleotides read TGTGCCAGCAGCCAAGGACAACTAGCGGGAGATCTCTACGAGCAGTACTTC. This translates into CASSQGQLAGDLYEQYF.

The CDR3, as DNA: TGTGCCAGCAGCTTTGGGCGGGGTCAGCCCCAGCATTTT. Its protein product is CASSFGRGQPQHF. The chain uses TRBV11-3 and TRBJ1-5; D is uncertain. V gave up 3 bases and J gave up 6 bases, with 9 bases separating them. The CDR3 is 13 amino acids. The germline CDR1 and CDR2 sequences are SGHNT and YENEEA.

J is TRBJ2-7 and V is TRBV6-2 or TRBV6-3; 10 nucleotides match TRBD1. The CDR3 has 14 residues. CDR1 MNHEY and CDR2 SVGEGT come from the germline V gene. The V gene end was trimmed by 5 bases and the J gene end by 5 bases; junction bases not matched to a gene: 6. Here the CDR3 DNA reads TGTGCCAGCAGTCCGGGACAGGGGAGGAACGAGCAGTACTTC. Its translation is CASSPGQGRNEQYF.

The rearrangement uses TRBV4-2 and TRBJ2-1; 7 bases fit TRBD2. CDR3 length: 17 residues. Trimming at V came to 2 bases and at J to 1 base, leaving 8 bases not matched to a gene. Germline lookup yields CDR1 LGHNA and CDR2 YNFKEQ. The CDR3 sequence: CASSQTPLADSYNEQFF. CDR3 bases: TGTGCCAGCAGCCAAACCCCTCTAGCGGATTCCTACAATGAGCAGTTCTTC.

The chain is built from TRBV2 and TRBJ1-4, with TRBD1 matching over 11 bases. Trimming cost V 4 bases and J 7 bases; bases outside gene matches: 5. Germline values: CDR1 SNHLY, CDR2 FYNNEI. The CDR3 totals 15 residues. CDR3: CASSADRGLVEKLFF. The DNA of the CDR3 is TGTGCCAGCAGTGCGGACAGGGGGCTCGTTGAAAAACTGTTTTTT. The variable domain in full, with the rest retrieved from reference TRBV2 and TRBJ1-4, is EPEVTQTPSHQVTQMGQEVILRCVPISNHLYFYWYRQILGQKVEFLVSFYNNEISEKSEIFDDQFSVERPDGSNFTLKIRSTKLEDSAMYFCASSADRGLVEKLFFGSGTQLSVL.

CDR3 loop: CAIKNVTGELFF. CDR3 coding DNA: TGTGCCATTAAAAATGTGACCGGGGAGCTGTTTTTT. The J gene is TRBJ2-2, the V gene TRBV10-3; D is ambiguous. V lost 9 bases to trimming and J lost 5 bases, with 10 bases between them. In germline, CDR1 is ENHRY, CDR2 SYGVKD. The CDR3 sequence is 12 residues long.